The clone carrying this T cell receptor (beta chain) was seen only a few times. V gave up 6 bases and J gave up 8 bases, with 18 bases separating them. This CDR3 spans 14 amino acids. Germline values: CDR1 SGHKS, CDR2 YYEKEE (reference sequence). The source of the sample is a study of identical twins. TCRdb reprocessed the 5' RACE reads with MiXCR, giving one entry per CDR3 protein. The sample lists hundreds of thousands of distinct CDR3 sequences; 15% to 20% were seen once. This same sample was also part of a study on T cells expressing NK-cell markers. That study reports: The study sequenced eight donors, seven HCMV-seropositive and one seronegative.

This clonotype originated in a woman aged 18-30 years in good health. The chain couples TRBV5-5 to TRBJ2-1; D is unclear. Material for sequencing was PBMCs. CDR3 nucleotides: TGTGCCAGCATCCTCGCGAAGTATTTCGATGAGCAGTTCTTC. Its translation is CASILAKYFDEQFF. Drawing the rest from reference TRBV5-5 and TRBJ2-1, the complete variable domain is DAGVTQSPTHLIKTRGQQVTLRCSPISGHKSVSWYQQVLGQGPQFIFQYYEKEERGRGNFPDRFSARQFPNYSSELNVNALLLGDSALYLCASILAKYFDEQFFGPGTRLTVL.